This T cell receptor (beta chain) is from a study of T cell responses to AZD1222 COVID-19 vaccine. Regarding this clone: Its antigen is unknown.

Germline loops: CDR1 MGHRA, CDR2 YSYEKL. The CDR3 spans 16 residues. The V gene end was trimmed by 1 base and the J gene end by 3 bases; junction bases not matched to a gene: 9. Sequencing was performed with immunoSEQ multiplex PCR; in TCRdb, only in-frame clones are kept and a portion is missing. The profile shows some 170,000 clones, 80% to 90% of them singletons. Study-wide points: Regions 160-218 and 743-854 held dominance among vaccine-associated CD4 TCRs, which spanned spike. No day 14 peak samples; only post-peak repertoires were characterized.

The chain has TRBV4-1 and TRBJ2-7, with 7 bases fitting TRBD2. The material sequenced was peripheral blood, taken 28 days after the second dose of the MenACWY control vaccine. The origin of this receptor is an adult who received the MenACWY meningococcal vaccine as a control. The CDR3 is CASSQGREPSLYEQYF. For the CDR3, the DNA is TGCGCCAGCAGCCAAGGGCGGGAGCCTTCCCTCTACGAGCAGTACTTC.